Shown below are 18 T cell receptor beta chains from a single sample sequenced in a study of cytomegalovirus exposure and HLA in healthy donors (dated by TCRdb to about 2017). Library construction relied on the immunoSEQ multiplex PCR assay. The multiplex PCR relied on a mix of 60 forward primers for TCR Vbeta segments and 13 reverse primers for TCR Jbeta segments. This immuneACCESS table, as held by TCRdb, lists in-frame sequences with V and J called but not all clones. Of the missing ones, under half trace to an unresolved V gene in checked studies; the others have no known cause. The table for this sample lists roughly 200,000 clones; around 77% of them were counted only once. The top ten hold 2% to 2.5% of the sample. Sequences were obtained from PBMCs. The receptors stem from a man in his sixties in good health and CMV-seronegative.

The chain couples TRBV5-1 to TRBJ2-3, with D maybe TRBD2 (5 bases). The V gene lost 2 bases and the J gene lost 4 bases, with 14 bases spanning the gap. The CDR3 covers 15 residues. Germline values: CDR1 SGHRS, CDR2 YFSETQ. The CDR3 spells CASSLRAGNSDTQYF. The CDR3, as DNA: TGCGCCAGCAGCTTACGTGCCGGGAACTCAGATACGCAGTATTTT.

The chain uses TRBV6-1 and TRBJ1-1; the match to TRBD1 covers 9 bases. The CDR3 is 15 residues long. Losses at the gene ends were 4 bases for V and 4 bases for J; bases not matched to a gene: 7. Germline CDR1 is MNHNS and CDR2 is SASEGT. DNA of the CDR3: TGTGCCAGCAGTGGGGGACAGGGTGGATTCACTGAAGCTTTCTTT. Amino acids: CASSGGQGGFTEAFF.

CDR3 sequence (DNA): TGCAGCGTTGTTAAACCTAAACAAGAGACCCAGTACTTC. Encoded protein: CSVVKPKQETQYF. The chain has TRBV29-1 and TRBJ2-5; D gene uncertain. The CDR3 runs to 13 residues. Trimming left V 4 bases short and J 2 bases short, with 11 bases between. CDR1 is SQVTM, CDR2 ANQGSEA, per germline.

The chain employs TRBV11-2 and TRBJ2-2; 7 nucleotides align to TRBD1. Germline CDR1 and CDR2: SGHAT and FQNNGV. The CDR3 sequence is 17 residues long. The V and J ends lost 6 bases and 2 bases, in that order; junction bases with no gene match: 12. The CDR3 nucleotides are TGTGCCAGCAGTTCTCGGACAGGAGCGCACAACACCGGGGAGCTGTTTTTT. Amino acid sequence: CASSSRTGAHNTGELFF.

V is TRBV7-9 and J is TRBJ2-6; 8 bases are a match to TRBD1. The J segment lost 1 base and the V segment lost 5 bases, leaving 7 bases of the junction unmatched. Germline V gene lookup returns CDR1 SEHNR and CDR2 FQNEAQ (reference sequence). The CDR3 loop spans 17 amino acids. CDR3 sequence (DNA): TGTGCCAGCAGCCCCCGGGACAGGCCTTCTGGGGCCAACGTCCTGACTTTC. Translating gives CASSPRDRPSGANVLTF.

The J gene is TRBJ2-1, the V gene TRBV6-6; TRBD2 matches at 8 bases. After removal of 7 bases from V and 8 bases from J, the junction contained 13 bases not matched to a gene. This CDR3 region has 15 residues. Germline assignment: CDR1 MNHNY and CDR2 SVGAGI (reference sequence). The CDR3 DNA is TGTGCCAGCAACCCTCGGGAGGGTGGGTCGTATGAGCAGTTCTTC. Amino acid sequence: CASNPREGGSYEQFF.

The gene calls are TRBV2 and TRBJ1-2; 12 bases fit TRBD1. Germline-derived CDR1 and CDR2 are SNHLY and FYNNEI. Trimming took 7 bases from V and 2 from J; bases not matched to a gene: 14. The CDR3 has 18 amino acids. Here the CDR3 DNA reads TGTGCCAGCACGGAATTGACCGCCGGGACAGGGGGCAACTATGGCTACACCTTC. Translation gives CASTELTAGTGGNYGYTF.

The chain links TRBV19 to TRBJ2-2; D might be TRBD2 (6 bases). Germline loops: CDR1 LNHDA, CDR2 SQIVND (reference sequence). CDR3 length: 14 residues. V lost 6 bases, J lost 5 bases, and 13 bases lay in between. The DNA for the CDR3 is TGTGCCAGTAGAACGGGAGTATGGACCGGGGAGCTGTTTTTT. Translated: CASRTGVWTGELFF.

About this clone: This same CDR3 is encoded by further DNA sequences in the sample. The chain is built from TRBV5-1 and TRBJ2-5; TRBD1 matches 8 bases. The CDR3 has 14 residues. V lost 5 bases, J lost 2 bases, and 5 bases stayed unmatched. Germline-derived CDR1 and CDR2 are SGHRS and YFSETQ. The CDR3 reads CASSQDRAQETQYF. The CDR3 bases are TGCGCCAGCAGTCAGGACAGGGCTCAAGAGACCCAGTACTTC.

The chain employs TRBV4-1 and TRBJ2-5, with 10 bases lining up with TRBD1. With the DNA end fitting TRBJ2-7 better, the J assignment may be wrong. Germline values: CDR1 MGHRA, CDR2 YSYEKL. The CDR3 contains 17 residues. This chain's CDR3 is CASSQPGQGIGSYEQYF. CDR3 bases: TGCGCCAGCAGCCAACCGGGACAGGGGATCGGGAGCTACGAGCAGTACTTC.

The V gene is TRBV28, the J gene TRBJ2-7; 7 bases match TRBD1. The germline V gene has CDR1 MDHEN and CDR2 SYDVKM. Trimming at V came to 5 bases and at J to 5 bases, leaving 12 bases not matched to a gene. CDR3 length equals 15 residues. The CDR3 sequence is CASSGDRGRLNEQYF. In nucleotides, the CDR3 is TGTGCCAGCAGTGGCGATAGGGGGCGTTTGAACGAGCAGTACTTC.

The chain combines TRBV27 with TRBJ2-3, with D uncertain. Between the trimmed V and J ends, which lost 3 bases and 4 bases, there was a span of 5 bases. The germline V gene encodes CDR1 MNHEY and CDR2 SMNVEV (reference sequence). The CDR3 has 12 amino acids. The CDR3 loop reads CASSFISDTQYF. The CDR3 DNA reads as TGTGCCAGCAGTTTTATCTCAGATACGCAGTATTTT.

This rearrangement joins TRBV18 to TRBJ2-6; TRBD1 agrees at 11 bases. The germline V gene has CDR1 KGHSH and CDR2 LQKENI. The CDR3 covers 17 residues. With 6 bases clipped from V and 1 base from J, the junction kept 5 bases outside the gene matches. The CDR3 sequence is CASSPGQGVSGANVLTF. CDR3 coding DNA: TGTGCCAGCTCGCCGGGACAGGGGGTATCTGGGGCCAACGTCCTGACTTTC.

This chain uses TRBV19 with TRBJ2-2; TRBD2 matches 7 bases. Trimming cost V 4 bases and J 6 bases; bases outside gene matches: 11. The CDR3 is made up of 16 amino acids. Germline V CDR1 and CDR2: LNHDA, SQIVND (reference sequence). CDR3 nucleotides: TGTGCCAGTAGTAGCGCGGCGGGAGTGTTTGCCGGGGAGCTGTTTTTT. Amino acids: CASSSAAGVFAGELFF.

V gene TRBV5-1 combines with J gene TRBJ2-7, with D tentatively TRBD2 (7 bases). Trimming stripped 0 bases from V and 4 bases from J, with 20 bases between. Germline assignment: CDR1 SGHRS and CDR2 YFSETQ. The CDR3 totals 17 residues. As DNA, the CDR3 is TGCGCCAGCAGCTTGGCTCCCCTTGGCGGGGGCACATACGAGCAGTACTTC. Its translation: CASSLAPLGGGTYEQYF.

V usage is TRBV11-2 and J usage is TRBJ1-6; D is unresolved. The V gene's germline CDR1 is SGHAT and CDR2 FQNNGV. The CDR3 has 15 residues. Trimming left V 1 base short and J 5 bases short, with 9 bases between. CDR3: CASSLAGPNNSPLHF. The CDR3, as DNA: TGTGCCAGCAGCTTAGCTGGGCCCAATAATTCACCCCTCCACTTT.

J is TRBJ2-2 and V is TRBV7-8; the match to TRBD1 covers 8 bases. V dropped 1 base and J dropped 2; count of bases not matched to a gene: 9. The CDR3 contains 18 residues. Per germline, CDR1 SGHVS and CDR2 FQNEAQ. CDR3 protein: CASSLVGQGAGNTGELFF. In nucleotides, the CDR3 is TGTGCCAGCAGCTTAGTTGGACAGGGAGCGGGTAACACCGGGGAGCTGTTTTTT.

This chain connects TRBV28 to TRBJ2-1; D unresolved. CDR3 size: 12 residues. Between the trimmed V and J ends, which lost 3 bases and 12 bases, there was a span of 12 bases. In germline, CDR1 is MDHEN, CDR2 SYDVKM. CDR3 protein: CASSLTASSQFF. CDR3 nucleotide sequence: TGTGCCAGCAGTTTGACTGCATCGTCGCAGTTCTTC. The complete variable domain, with remaining parts taken from reference TRBV28 and TRBJ2-1, reads DVKVTQSSRYLVKRTGEKVFLECVQDMDHENMFWYRQDPGLGLRLIYFSYDVKMKEKGDIPEGYSVSREKKERFSLILESASTNQTSMYLCASSLTASSQFFGPGTRLTVL.